The next 27 T cell receptor beta chains were all read from a single sample in a study of T-cell memory formation after mild COVID-19. MiXCR, run by TCRdb on the 5' RACE reads, gives a single entry per CDR3 protein. The data show about 470,000 distinct CDR3 sequences, roughly 23% seen once. What was sequenced was PBMCs or a T cell subset sorted from them (not recorded which). All receptors come from an adult woman who had mild COVID-19 (a few samples of this study predate the infection). Cell type and time point are not known.

This clonotype showed up just a few times. The chain combines TRBV7-9 with TRBJ2-2, with TRBD1 identical over 7 bases. The CDR3 runs 15 residues. With V trimmed by 6 bases and J by 0 bases, 4 bases remained unmatched. CDR1 and CDR2 from the germline V gene are SEHNR and FQNEAQ (reference sequence). The CDR3 region is CASRTGQSNTGELFF. The CDR3 region has the DNA TGTGCCAGCAGGACAGGGCAATCGAACACCGGGGAGCTGTTTTTT.

In this sample, this clonotype turned up a few times. The V gene is TRBV7-9, the J gene TRBJ2-1; 11 bases fit TRBD2. From germline, CDR1 is SEHNR and CDR2 FQNEAQ (reference sequence). The CDR3 is 19 residues long. V was pared by 5 bases and J by 0 bases, with 12 bases of the junction left unmatched. The CDR3 bases are TGTGCCAGCAGCCCTAGGGGACTAGCGGAGCCGAGCTCCTACAATGAGCAGTTCTTC. Translation gives CASSPRGLAEPSSYNEQFF. Filled out from reference TRBV7-9 and TRBJ2-1, the complete variable domain reads DTGVSQNPRHKITKRGQNVTFRCDPISEHNRLYWYRQTLGQGPEFLTYFQNEAQLEKSRLLSDRFSAERPKGSFSTLEIQRTEQGDSAMYLCASSPRGLAEPSSYNEQFFGPGTRLTVL.

The J gene is TRBJ1-2, the V gene TRBV14, with D perhaps TRBD1 (5 bases). The V end was cut by 4 bases, the J end by 4 bases, with 7 bases between. Germline V gives CDR1 SGHDN, CDR2 FVKESK. The CDR3 runs to 12 residues. The CDR3 sequence is CASSPGRYGYTF. CDR3 in DNA: TGTGCCAGCAGCCCAGGGCGCTATGGCTACACCTTC.

The chain has TRBV6-5 and TRBJ2-1; D remains unclear. V lost 6 bases and J 1 base, leaving 13 bases between the germline ends. In germline, CDR1 is MNHEY, CDR2 SVGAGI. The CDR3 has 15 residues. The CDR3 DNA reads as TGTGCCAGCAGCTTGGAACTCCCTTCCTACAATGAGCAGTTCTTC. Residues: CASSLELPSYNEQFF.

The V and J genes are TRBV24-1 and TRBJ1-2; 7 bases align to TRBD1. CDR3 size: 15 residues. The germline CDR1 and CDR2 sequences are KGHDR and SFDVKD. V lost 4 bases, J lost 2 bases, and 6 bases stayed unmatched. DNA of the CDR3: TGTGCCACCAGTGAGTCCAGACAGGGAAACTATGGCTACACCTTC. This codes for CATSESRQGNYGYTF.

The chain recombines TRBV15 with TRBJ2-1, with D perhaps matching TRBD1 or TRBD2 (5 bases each). Germline CDR1 reads LNHNV; CDR2 reads YYDKDF (reference sequence). V was cut by 5 bases and J by 3 bases, with 20 bases left in between. The CDR3 runs to 17 residues. The CDR3 protein is CATSGRTGPKNYNEQFF. The CDR3 nucleotides read TGTGCCACCAGCGGGAGAACGGGGCCGAAAAACTACAATGAGCAGTTCTTC.

The chain links TRBV5-4 to TRBJ2-7; 8 bases are a match to TRBD2. CDR3 size: 21 residues. The ends lost 4 bases at V and 0 bases at J; junction bases unmatched: 24. Per the germline V gene, CDR1 is SGHNT and CDR2 is YYREEE (reference sequence). Here the CDR3 reads CASSGYNSGTGESTSSYEQYF. CDR3 in DNA: TGTGCCAGCAGCGGCTATAATAGCGGGACCGGGGAGTCGACGAGCTCCTACGAGCAGTACTTC.

The chain employs TRBV5-1 and TRBJ2-5, with 8 bases lining up with TRBD2. Germline V CDR1 and CDR2: SGHRS, YFSETQ. V lost 0 bases to trimming and J lost 0 bases; unmatched junction nucleotides: 13. This CDR3 contains 19 residues. This CDR3 reads CASSLAQGSGERYQETQYF. CDR3 coding DNA: TGCGCCAGCAGCTTGGCCCAGGGTAGCGGGGAAAGGTACCAAGAGACCCAGTACTTC.

CDR3 DNA sequence: TGTGCCAGCATGGGACAGGACCTTCAGCCCCAGCATTTT. Protein product: CASMGQDLQPQHF. This sequence joins TRBV11-3 and TRBJ1-5; TRBD1 aligns across 8 bases. This CDR3 spans 13 amino acids. With 7 bases clipped from V and 6 bases from J, the junction kept 5 bases outside the gene matches. Germline V gives CDR1 SGHNT, CDR2 YENEEA. The full variable domain, its missing parts supplied by reference TRBV11-3 and TRBJ1-5, is EAGVVQSPRYKIIEKKQPVAFWCNPISGHNTLYWYLQNLGQGPELLIRYENEEAVDDSQLPKDRFSAERLKGVDSTLKIQPAELGDSAVYLCASMGQDLQPQHFGDGTRLSIL.

The gene calls are TRBV14 and TRBJ1-1; no clear D. Germline V gives CDR1 SGHDN, CDR2 FVKESK. Trimming removed 8 bases at V and 3 bases at J, with 13 bases between. The CDR3 spans 13 residues. CDR3 protein: CASSPIGDTEAFF. The CDR3 bases are TGTGCCAGCTCCCCGATTGGGGACACTGAAGCTTTCTTT.

This clonotype has more than one count but fewer than ten. V usage is TRBV6-5 and J usage is TRBJ1-2; tentative D call: TRBD1 (6 bases). The germline V gene encodes CDR1 MNHEY and CDR2 SVGAGI. The CDR3 spans 13 residues. Trimming removed 6 bases from V and 4 bases from J, with 12 bases in between. CDR3 region: CASSLDRFYGYTF. The CDR3 nucleotides read TGTGCCAGCAGCCTTGACAGGTTCTATGGCTACACCTTC.

This clonotype appeared a few times. The chain employs TRBV27 and TRBJ2-3; D ambiguous. The CDR3 covers 11 residues. CDR1 and CDR2 from the germline V gene are MNHEY and SMNVEV (reference sequence). V was clipped by 5 bases and J by 8 bases, with 8 bases between them. The CDR3 region is CASSGSGTQYF. In DNA, the CDR3 is TGTGCCAGCAGTGGGTCGGGTACGCAGTATTTT.

This chain joins TRBV20-1 and TRBJ2-7; 10 nucleotides match TRBD2. Germline CDR1 is DFQATT and CDR2 is SNEGSKA (reference sequence). Trimming removed 6 bases from V and 3 bases from J; junction bases left unmatched: 11. CDR3 length: 15 amino acids. This CDR3 reads CSAQITSGEIYEQYF. The CDR3 nucleotides read TGCAGTGCCCAGATTACTAGCGGGGAGATCTACGAGCAGTACTTC.

This clonotype was seen only a few times. The V gene is TRBV6-1, the J gene TRBJ2-5; a weak D match, TRBD2 (5 bases). CDR1 is MNHNS and CDR2 is SASEGT in the germline V gene. CDR3 length: 15 amino acids. Trimming removed 2 bases at V and 10 bases at J, with 20 bases between. The CDR3 DNA follows: TGTGCCAGCAGTGAACAGTGGAAAATACGGGGTGACCAGTACTTC. This sequence encodes CASSEQWKIRGDQYF.

This clonotype appeared a few times. The chain uses TRBV7-9 and TRBJ2-1; TRBD2 matches 8 bases. In germline, CDR1 is SEHNR, CDR2 FQNEAQ (reference sequence). The CDR3 length is 15 residues. V was clipped by 5 bases and J by 9 bases; unmatched bases: 12. This CDR3 reads CASSLPAGGRPEQFF. The CDR3 DNA sequence: TGTGCCAGCAGCCTCCCTGCGGGGGGCCGTCCTGAGCAGTTCTTC.

This clonotype has only a few counts. V is TRBV7-2 and J is TRBJ1-1; unclear D gene. Germline V lookup: CDR1 SGHTA, CDR2 FQGNSA. The length of the CDR3 is 13 residues. V was cut by 5 bases and J by 6 bases, with 13 bases left in between. CDR3: CASSQRVVAEAFF. DNA of the CDR3: TGTGCCAGCAGCCAAAGGGTAGTCGCTGAAGCTTTCTTT.

The chain recombines TRBV7-9 with TRBJ2-5; 7 nucleotides line up with TRBD2. The CDR3 has 13 amino acids. V was clipped by 5 bases and J by 5 bases; unmatched bases: 5. Germline values: CDR1 SEHNR, CDR2 FQNEAQ (reference sequence). For the CDR3, the DNA is TGTGCCAGCAGCCGCGGACTAGTGGAGACCCAGTACTTC. Amino acids: CASSRGLVETQYF.

As regards this clonotype: One end of the junction is discordant with germline, which a read error may explain. The gene calls are TRBV7-8 and TRBJ2-1; D might be TRBD1 or TRBD2, each matching 5 bases. Germline V gene lookup returns CDR1 SGHVS and CDR2 FQNEAQ. The CDR3 totals 15 residues. The CDR3 loop is CASRLVIEGYYEQFF. CDR3 sequence (DNA): TGTGCCAGCAGATTAGTCATTGAGGGGTATTATGAGCAGTTCTTC. Filled out from reference TRBV7-8 and TRBJ2-1, the complete variable domain reads GAGVSQSPRYKVAKRGQDVALRCDPISGHVSLFWYQQALGQGPEFLTYFQNEAQLDKSGLPSDRFFAERPEGSVSTLKIQRTQQEDSAVYLCASRLVIEGYYEQFFGPGTRLTVL.

This clonotype was observed a few times. The chain carries TRBV11-2 and TRBJ1-6; D is undetermined. The V and J ends lost 4 bases and 7 bases respectively, with 14 bases between them. The CDR3 contains 15 residues. The germline CDR1 and CDR2 sequences are SGHAT and FQNNGV. Written as DNA, the CDR3 is TGTGCCAGCAGCTCACCTTTTCTGAAGAATTCACCCCTCCACTTT. Translated: CASSSPFLKNSPLHF.

In regard to this clonotype: The junction differs from germline at one of its ends, possibly a read error. The genes are TRBV7-2 and TRBJ2-3; maybe TRBD2 (6 bases). Germline V gene lookup returns CDR1 SGHTA and CDR2 FQGNSA. This CDR3 has 15 amino acids. The CDR3 DNA reads as TGTGCCAGCAGGTTAGAAGAGAGGGGCGGGAATACGCAGTATTTT. Translating it yields CASRLEERGGNTQYF.

The rearrangement links TRBV7-9 to TRBJ2-7; 9 bases match TRBD1. This CDR3 is built from 15 residues. CDR1 and CDR2 (germline): SEHNR, FQNEAQ (reference sequence). Trimming took 5 bases from V and 5 from J; bases not matched to a gene: 10. This CDR3 reads CASSAFPGQGNEQYF. CDR3 DNA: TGTGCCAGCAGCGCCTTCCCGGGACAGGGCAACGAGCAGTACTTC. Supplemented by reference TRBV7-9 and TRBJ2-7, the full variable domain reads DTGVSQNPRHKITKRGQNVTFRCDPISEHNRLYWYRQTLGQGPEFLTYFQNEAQLEKSRLLSDRFSAERPKGSFSTLEIQRTEQGDSAMYLCASSAFPGQGNEQYFGPGTRLTVT.

This chain links TRBV11-3 with TRBJ2-5, with D hard to call. The CDR3 extends over 18 amino acids. Looked up from germline, CDR1 is SGHNT and CDR2 is YENEEA. Trimming pared 5 bases from V and 1 base from J, leaving 23 bases between. CDR3 nucleotides: TGTGCCAGCAGCAACACCCCTTTAGTGAGCTTGGTCCAAGAGACCCAGTACTTC. As protein: CASSNTPLVSLVQETQYF.

The rearrangement uses TRBV6-2 or TRBV6-3 and TRBJ2-7; TRBD2 matches at 7 bases. Unmatched junction bases numbered 5, after V lost 2 bases and J lost 4 bases. This CDR3 is built from 14 residues. In germline, CDR1 is MNHEY, CDR2 SVGEGT. The CDR3 sequence: CASSYRVGGYEQYF. For the CDR3, the DNA is TGTGCCAGCAGTTACAGAGTCGGGGGGTACGAGCAGTACTTC.

This clonotype was seen more than once but under ten times. This chain links TRBV12-3 or TRBV12-4 with TRBJ2-7, with 10 bases that match TRBD2. This CDR3 region has 17 residues. V shed 6 bases and J 3 bases; nucleotides not matched to a gene: 14. The CDR3 reads CASSPGGLAGEGYEQYF. The CDR3 nucleotides are TGTGCCAGCAGCCCAGGGGGGCTAGCGGGAGAGGGCTACGAGCAGTACTTC.

This clonotype was found a few times. The V gene is TRBV7-6, the J gene TRBJ2-3; D unclear. Germline loops: CDR1 SGHVS, CDR2 FNYEAQ. Trimming removed 1 base at V and 4 bases at J, with 9 bases between. The CDR3 runs 14 residues. The CDR3 coding sequence is TGTGCCAGCAGCTTAGGTCAGGCCCCAGATACGCAGTATTTT. This sequence encodes CASSLGQAPDTQYF. Based on the CDR3 plus reference TRBV7-6 and TRBJ2-3, the full variable domain is GAGVSQSPRYKVTKRGQDVALRCDPISGHVSLYWYRQALGQGPEFLTYFNYEAQQDKSGLPNDRFSAERPEGSISTLTIQRTEQRDSAMYRCASSLGQAPDTQYFGPGTRLTVL.

The chain employs TRBV7-2 and TRBJ1-5, with D perhaps TRBD1 (6 bases). Germline V gives CDR1 SGHTA, CDR2 FQGNSA. The CDR3 loop spans 18 amino acids. Trimming took 5 bases from V and 1 from J, leaving 21 bases between them. The CDR3: CASSVQGFGGWSNQPQHF. CDR3 nucleotides: TGTGCCAGCAGCGTACAGGGCTTTGGGGGTTGGAGCAATCAGCCCCAGCATTTT.

This clonotype has more than one count but fewer than ten. The chain carries TRBV3-1 and TRBJ2-2, with 9 bases aligning to TRBD2. Germline V lookup: CDR1 LGHDT, CDR2 YNNKEL (reference sequence). This CDR3 is 17 amino acids long. The J segment lost 5 bases and the V segment lost 1 base, leaving 8 bases of the junction unmatched. CDR3 coding DNA: TGTGCCAGCAGCCAAGTCGGCCTAGCGGGGAGTACCGGGGAGCTGTTTTTT. It specifies CASSQVGLAGSTGELFF.